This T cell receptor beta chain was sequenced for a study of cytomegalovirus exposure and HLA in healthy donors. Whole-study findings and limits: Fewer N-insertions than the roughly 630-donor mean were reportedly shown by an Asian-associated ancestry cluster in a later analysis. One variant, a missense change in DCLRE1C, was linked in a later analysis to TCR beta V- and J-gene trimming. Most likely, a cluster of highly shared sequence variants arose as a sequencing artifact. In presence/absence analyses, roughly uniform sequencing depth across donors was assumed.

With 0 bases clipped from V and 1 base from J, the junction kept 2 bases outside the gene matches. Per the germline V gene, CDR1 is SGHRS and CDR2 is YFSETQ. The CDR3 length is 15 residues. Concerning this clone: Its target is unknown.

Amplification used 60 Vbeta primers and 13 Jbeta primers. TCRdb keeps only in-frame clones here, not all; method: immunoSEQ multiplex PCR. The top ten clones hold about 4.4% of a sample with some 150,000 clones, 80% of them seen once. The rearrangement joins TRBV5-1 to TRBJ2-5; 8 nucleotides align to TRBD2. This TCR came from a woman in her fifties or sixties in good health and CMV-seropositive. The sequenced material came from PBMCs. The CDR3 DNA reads TGCGCCAGCAGCTTGGGAAGCGGGAGCCAAGAGACCCAGTACTTC. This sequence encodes CASSLGSGSQETQYF.